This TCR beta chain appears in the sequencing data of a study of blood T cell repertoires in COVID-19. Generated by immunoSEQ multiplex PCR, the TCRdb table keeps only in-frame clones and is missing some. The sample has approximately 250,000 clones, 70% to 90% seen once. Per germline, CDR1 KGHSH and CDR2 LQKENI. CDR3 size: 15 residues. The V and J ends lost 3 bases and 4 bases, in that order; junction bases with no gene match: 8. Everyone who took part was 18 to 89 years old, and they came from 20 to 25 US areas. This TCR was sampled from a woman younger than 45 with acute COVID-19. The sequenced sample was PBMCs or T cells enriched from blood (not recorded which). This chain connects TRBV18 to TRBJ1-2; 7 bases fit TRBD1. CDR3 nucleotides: TGTGCCAGCTCACCCGGGGACAGCTTACTCTATGGCTACACCTTC. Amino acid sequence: CASSPGDSLLYGYTF.